The 8 T cell receptor beta chains below come from one sample, sequenced in a study of cytomegalovirus exposure and HLA in healthy donors. Use of 60 Vbeta and 13 Jbeta primers characterized the PCR. The protocol was immunoSEQ multiplex PCR, while the TCRdb copy is restricted to in-frame clones and leaves out a portion. The sample has under 150,000 clones; 65% to 90% are singletons. Sequences were obtained from PBMCs. The receptors derive from a man between 45 and 60 years old in good health and CMV-seronegative.

The V call is TRBV6-5, the J call TRBJ1-5; tentative D call: TRBD1 (6 bases). Germline CDR1 and CDR2: MNHEY and SVGAGI. CDR3 size: 12 residues. The V end was cut by 7 bases, the J end by 7 bases, with 11 bases between. The CDR3 nucleotides read TGTGCCAGCACGAATAGGGGGCAGCCCCAGCATTTT. Residues: CASTNRGQPQHF.

This chain joins TRBV4-3 and TRBJ2-3; 8 nucleotides line up with TRBD2. This CDR3 region has 16 residues. Germline V gene sequence: CDR1 LGHNA, CDR2 YSLEER. V trimming: 0 bases; J trimming: 6 bases; junction bases outside the gene matches: 8. The CDR3, as DNA: TGCGCCAGCAGCCAAGAAGGACGGGGGGGATTCGATACGCAGTATTTT. Amino acid sequence: CASSQEGRGGFDTQYF.

This clone occurred once. The chain employs TRBV7-2 and TRBJ1-5; D gene unclear. Germline-derived CDR1 and CDR2 are SGHTA and FQGNSA. This CDR3 has 13 residues. The V end was cut by 5 bases, the J end by 5 bases, with 10 bases between. The CDR3 coding sequence is TGTGCCAGCAGCCCCCGGAGCGATCAGCCCCAGCATTTT. Translating it yields CASSPRSDQPQHF.

V gene TRBV10-3 combines with J gene TRBJ2-3; 11 bases map to TRBD2. Losses at the gene ends were 6 bases for V and 4 bases for J; bases not matched to a gene: 3. Germline V gives CDR1 ENHRY, CDR2 SYGVKD. This CDR3 region has 14 residues. In nucleotides, the CDR3 is TGTGCCATCAGGGGACTAGCGGTGGCAGATACGCAGTATTTT. Protein sequence: CAIRGLAVADTQYF.

This chain connects TRBV7-3 to TRBJ2-1; 7 bases are a match to TRBD1. CDR3 length equals 15 residues. Germline-derived CDR1 and CDR2 are SGHTA and FQGTGA. The trim removed 5 bases at V and 7 bases at J, leaving 11 bases unmatched. The CDR3: CASSPHSGQQNEQFF. Here the CDR3 DNA reads TGTGCCAGCAGCCCTCACTCGGGACAGCAAAATGAGCAGTTCTTC.

This chain connects TRBV7-9 to TRBJ2-3, with 7 bases fitting TRBD2. Unmatched junction bases numbered 14, after V lost 2 bases and J lost 6 bases. Looked up from germline, CDR1 is SEHNR and CDR2 is FQNEAQ (reference sequence). The CDR3 totals 17 residues. Here the CDR3 DNA reads TGTGCCAGCAGCTTACCCCCCTCGCGGGGGTCCTTGGATACGCAGTATTTT. This codes for CASSLPPSRGSLDTQYF. Filled out from reference TRBV7-9 and TRBJ2-3, the complete variable domain reads DTGVSQNPRHKITKRGQNVTFRCDPISEHNRLYWYRQTLGQGPEFLTYFQNEAQLEKSRLLSDRFSAERPKGSFSTLEIQRTEQGDSAMYLCASSLPPSRGSLDTQYFGPGTRLTVL.

This chain links TRBV27 with TRBJ2-7, with 8 nucleotides matching TRBD1. The ends lost 4 bases at V and 5 bases at J; junction bases unmatched: 10. CDR3 size: 15 residues. The germline V gene encodes CDR1 MNHEY and CDR2 SMNVEV (reference sequence). CDR3 amino acids: CASSYLTQGVNEQYF. The CDR3 coding sequence is TGTGCCAGCAGTTACTTGACACAGGGGGTGAACGAGCAGTACTTC.

The chain couples TRBV10-1 to TRBJ2-7; maybe TRBD1 (5 bases). From germline, CDR1 is WNHNN and CDR2 SYGVQD (reference sequence). This CDR3 contains 14 residues. Between the trimmed V and J ends, which lost 7 bases and 2 bases, there was a span of 15 bases. The CDR3 loop is CASTKGLATYEQYF. DNA for the CDR3: TGCGCCAGCACCAAGGGGCTGGCTACCTACGAGCAGTACTTC.